This T cell receptor (beta chain) was identified in a study of T cells in Graves' hyperthyroidism and ophthalmopathy. Study-wide results and limits: Blood samples included most of the expanded thyroid clonotypes exceeding 0.001. A model of 13 V-J pairs discriminated ophthalmopathy from stable hyperthyroidism.

The CDR3 regions of TCR beta were amplified from RNA transcripts. Initially, a first-round RT-PCR of the TCR CDR3 employed the HTBI primer set. TCRdb independently ran MiXCR on the multiplex PCR reads; one entry per CDR3 protein. The sample lists around 300,000 distinct CDR3 sequences, approximately 15% occurring once. The sample holds many counts of this clonotype. Antigen specificity is unknown. The CDR3 spans 14 residues. Germline V gene sequence: CDR1 LNHDA, CDR2 SQIVND (reference sequence). V lost 5 bases and J 3 bases, leaving 13 bases between the germline ends. The sequencing input was blood. The clonotype was recovered from a woman in her 30s with Graves' hyperthyroidism. This rearrangement joins TRBV19 to TRBJ2-5; TRBD2 is a possible D gene (5 bases). The CDR3 bases are TGTGCCAGTAGTCCCCGGGCCGGGGAAGAGACCCAGTACTTC. Residues: CASSPRAGEETQYF. The full variable domain, rest sourced from reference TRBV19 and TRBJ2-5, is DGGITQSPKYLFRKEGQNVTLSCEQNLNHDAMYWYRQDPGQGLRLIYYSQIVNDFQKGDIAEGYSVSREKKESFPLTVTSAQKNPTAFYLCASSPRAGEETQYFGPGTRLLVL.